A single sample gave rise to the 25 T cell receptor beta chains below, sequenced in a study of Ad26.COV2.S vaccination and SARS-CoV-2 variants. Measured with immunoSEQ multiplex PCR; TCRdb has only the in-frame clones, and not every one. The sample carries 360,000 or so clones, 89% recorded once. Treatment of the sample: 19 received Ad26.COV2.S at low or high dose, single or two shots; about 5 received placebo; per-sample allocation not given. Samples were taken on day 63 after the first vaccine or placebo injection. Sequences were derived from peripheral blood, sampled in a trial of Ad26.COV2.S vaccine versus placebo. These receptors all come from a person aged 18-65 years who received the Ad26.COV2.S COVID-19 vaccine or a placebo.

The V and J genes are TRBV9 and TRBJ1-5; 8 bases map to TRBD1. Looked up from germline, CDR1 is SGDLS and CDR2 is YYNGEE. With V trimmed by 3 bases and J by 4 bases, 3 bases remained unmatched. The CDR3 totals 14 residues. The CDR3 nucleotides are TGTGCCAGCAGCGGGACAGGGAGTAATCAGCCCCAGCATTTT. Its translation is CASSGTGSNQPQHF.

This chain connects TRBV28 to TRBJ1-3; perhaps TRBD1 as D (5 bases). V lost 4 bases and J 0 bases, leaving 13 bases between the germline ends. The CDR3 runs 16 residues. CDR1 and CDR2 from the germline V gene are MDHEN and SYDVKM. The CDR3 sequence is CASSSLGRGSGNTIYF. The DNA for the CDR3 is TGTGCCAGCAGTTCCTTGGGACGAGGCTCTGGAAACACCATATATTTT.

The chain joins TRBV6-5 to TRBJ2-5; 8 bases are shared with TRBD1. With 9 bases clipped from V and 5 bases from J, the junction kept 8 bases outside the gene matches. The length of the CDR3 is 13 residues. From germline, CDR1 is MNHEY and CDR2 SVGAGI. CDR3 DNA sequence: TGTGCCAGGGGGGCAGGGGGCTCGGAGACCCAGTACTTC. Translating it yields CARGAGGSETQYF.

The CDR3 loop is CASSLAGANEKLFF. The CDR3 region has the DNA TGTGCCAGCAGCTTAGCAGGGGCTAATGAAAAACTGTTTTTT. This rearrangement joins TRBV7-9 to TRBJ1-4; a possible D gene is TRBD1 (5 bases). The CDR3 extends over 14 amino acids. Deletions cut 0 bases from V and 3 bases from J, with 5 bases between. The germline gives CDR1 SEHNR, CDR2 FQNEAQ (reference sequence).

The chain is built from TRBV5-1 and TRBJ2-3, with 9 positions matching TRBD2. Germline-derived CDR1 and CDR2 are SGHRS and YFSETQ. The ends lost 4 bases at V and 2 bases at J; junction bases unmatched: 5. CDR3 length: 15 amino acids. CDR3 loop: CASSPGLAHTDTQYF. In nucleotides, the CDR3 is TGCGCCAGCAGCCCGGGACTAGCACACACAGATACGCAGTATTTT.

The CDR3 DNA reads TGTGCCAGCAGTTCAAACTCGGACAGGCGTCATGAAAAACTGTTTTTT. Encoded protein: CASSSNSDRRHEKLFF. V usage is TRBV27 and J usage is TRBJ1-4; 7 bases line up with TRBD1. CDR3 size: 16 residues. Germline V gene sequence: CDR1 MNHEY, CDR2 SMNVEV (reference sequence). V was clipped by 4 bases and J by 6 bases; unmatched bases: 11.

The gene calls are TRBV27 and TRBJ2-6; tentatively, D is TRBD1 (5 bases). Trimming pared 8 bases from V and 2 bases from J, leaving 13 bases between. CDR1 is MNHEY and CDR2 is SMNVEV in the germline V gene (reference sequence). CDR3 size: 15 residues. The DNA for the CDR3 is TGTGCCAGCGGCCTCCCAGGGCCTGGGGCCAACGTCCTGACTTTC. Protein sequence: CASGLPGPGANVLTF.

In nucleotides, the CDR3 is TGTGCCAGCTCATTGGCCGCGAACACTGAAGCTTTCTTT. It translates to CASSLAANTEAFF. This sequence joins TRBV18 and TRBJ1-1; unclear D gene. This CDR3 region has 13 residues. CDR1 is KGHSH, CDR2 LQKENI, per germline. Trimming took off 5 bases at V and 1 base at J, with 8 bases between the two ends.

This sequence joins TRBV6-1 and TRBJ2-1; D perhaps matches TRBD1 (5 bases). The CDR3 extends over 15 amino acids. CDR1 and CDR2 from the germline V gene are MNHNS and SASEGT. Trimming removed 3 bases from V and 5 bases from J, with 14 bases in between. The chain's CDR3 is CASSETVRSNNEQFF. The CDR3 DNA is TGTGCCAGCAGTGAGACAGTAAGGTCGAACAATGAGCAGTTCTTC.

V and J are TRBV7-9 and TRBJ2-1, with D possibly matching TRBD2 (6 bases). Trimming removed 0 bases from V and 14 bases from J, with 29 bases in between. Germline V gene data show CDR1 as SEHNR and CDR2 as FQNEAQ (reference sequence). The CDR3 has 18 residues. CDR3 sequence (DNA): TGTGCCAGCAGCTTAGCGGGTCCTACCGACTACTACAATACGGGGGAGTTCTTC. Its translation: CASSLAGPTDYYNTGEFF.

The V and J genes are TRBV7-9 and TRBJ2-7; possibly TRBD2 for D (6 bases). V lost 1 base and J lost 0, with 13 bases in between. Germline V gene lookup returns CDR1 SEHNR and CDR2 FQNEAQ (reference sequence). The CDR3 loop spans 16 amino acids. In DNA, the CDR3 is TGTGCCAGCAGCTTAGTTGGGGGGACGTCCTCCTACGAGCAGTACTTC. Translation: CASSLVGGTSSYEQYF.

This chain uses TRBV6-1 with TRBJ1-4; no clear D. The CDR3 covers 17 residues. Germline V gene data show CDR1 as MNHNS and CDR2 as SASEGT. V was shortened by 1 base and J by 7 bases, with 19 bases between the two germline ends. CDR3 nucleotide sequence: TGTGCCAGCAGTGAAGGCCCCATTAGTCGCGTATCTGAAAAACTGTTTTTT. Translating it yields CASSEGPISRVSEKLFF.

V and J are TRBV12-3 or TRBV12-4 and TRBJ2-5; 8 nucleotides agree with TRBD1. This CDR3 has 12 residues. In nucleotides, the CDR3 is TGTGCTACTCGGACAGGGTCAGAGACCCAGTACTTC. Amino acids: CATRTGSETQYF.

The chain joins TRBV24-1 to TRBJ2-6; D might be TRBD2 (5 bases). CDR1 KGHDR and CDR2 SFDVKD come from the germline V gene. The CDR3 has 16 amino acids. V was shortened by 3 bases and J by 0 bases, with 8 bases between the two germline ends. The DNA for the CDR3 is TGTGCCACCAGTGATCCCCGGGACTCTGGGGCCAACGTCCTGACTTTC. This encodes CATSDPRDSGANVLTF.

The chain is built from TRBV7-8 and TRBJ2-3, with no clear D. The V end lost 2 bases, the J end lost 1 base, and 10 bases lay between the germline ends. The CDR3 spans 15 residues. CDR1 SGHVS and CDR2 FQNEAQ come from the germline V gene. The CDR3 sequence is CASSLKSYGTDTQYF. The CDR3 DNA is TGTGCCAGCAGCTTAAAAAGCTATGGCACAGATACGCAGTATTTT.

This clone was detected once. This chain links TRBV19 with TRBJ1-2; D is unresolved. The CDR3 sequence is 14 residues long. The germline V gene encodes CDR1 LNHDA and CDR2 SQIVND (reference sequence). V was trimmed by 0 bases and J by 10 bases, leaving 15 bases between them. The CDR3 spells CASSIDVRSRVYTF. As DNA, the CDR3 is TGTGCCAGTAGTATAGACGTCAGGTCTCGTGTCTACACCTTC.

This clone was counted a single time. The CDR3: CASSLASSGRFSYEQYF. CDR3 sequence (DNA): TGTGCCAGCAGCTTAGCCTCTAGCGGGAGGTTCTCCTACGAGCAGTACTTC. This rearrangement joins TRBV11-2 to TRBJ2-7; 11 bases agree with TRBD2. Germline CDR1 is SGHAT and CDR2 is FQNNGV. The V and J ends lost 1 base and 0 bases, in that order; junction bases with no gene match: 5. The length of the CDR3 is 17 residues.

This clone was recorded once. A junction boundary mismatches the germline segment, possibly from a read error. This chain links TRBV11-3 with TRBJ2-1, with 7 positions matching TRBD2. The CDR3 spans 16 residues. CDR1 and CDR2 (germline): SGHNT, YENEEA. The CDR3 here is CASSFFGGSSDNEQFF. The CDR3 coding sequence is TGTGCCAGCAGCTTCTTCGGCGGGAGCTCCGACAATGAGCAGTTCTTC.

This clone was counted once. V is TRBV5-4 and J is TRBJ2-2; no definite D call. The CDR3 loop spans 15 amino acids. CDR1 is SGHNT, CDR2 YYREEE, per germline (reference sequence). Trimming shortened V by 2 bases and J by 1 base, and 9 bases separated the two germline ends. The DNA for the CDR3 is TGTGCCAGCAGCTTAAGATCATTGAACACCGGGGAGCTGTTTTTT. It translates to CASSLRSLNTGELFF.

The J gene is TRBJ2-7, the V gene TRBV24-1; D is perhaps TRBD1 or TRBD2 (5 bases each). The length of the CDR3 is 13 residues. Germline CDR1 reads KGHDR; CDR2 reads SFDVKD. Trimming removed 5 bases from V and 6 bases from J, with 13 bases in between. CDR3 in DNA: TGTGCCACCAGTGGTGGGGGTGGAGGCGAGCAGTACTTC. Amino acid sequence: CATSGGGGGEQYF.

The V call is TRBV9, the J call TRBJ2-1; D is perhaps TRBD2 (6 bases). Looked up from germline, CDR1 is SGDLS and CDR2 is YYNGEE. The CDR3 is 15 residues long. Trimming stripped 5 bases from V and 7 bases from J, with 19 bases between. CDR3 in amino acids: CASSPRVAGKNEQFF. The CDR3 DNA follows: TGTGCCAGCAGTCCCAGGGTTGCGGGAAAAAATGAGCAGTTCTTC.

V gene TRBV5-1 combines with J gene TRBJ1-2; the match to TRBD1 covers 10 bases. Germline V gene data show CDR1 as SGHRS and CDR2 as YFSETQ. The V and J ends lost 3 bases and 4 bases, in that order; junction bases with no gene match: 21. CDR3 size: 20 residues. CDR3 sequence: CASSSTTYGDRGRGFYGYTF. As DNA, the CDR3 is TGCGCCAGCAGCTCTACCACATACGGCGACAGGGGGCGCGGATTCTATGGCTACACCTTC.

This clone was seen once. The V gene is TRBV3-1 (or the pseudogene TRBV3-2), the J gene TRBJ2-7; TRBD2 matches at 13 bases. Unmatched junction bases numbered 10, after V lost 4 bases and J lost 7 bases. The CDR3 runs 16 residues. Germline values: CDR1 LGHDT, CDR2 YNNKEL (reference sequence). The CDR3 here is CASSPPGLAGVKEQYF. DNA for the CDR3: TGTGCCAGCAGCCCCCCCGGACTAGCGGGAGTAAAGGAGCAGTACTTC.

The V gene is TRBV18, the J gene TRBJ2-1; 11 bases map to TRBD2. The CDR3 contains 17 residues. V lost 2 bases and J lost 6; bases outside the gene matches: 9. Germline CDR1 is KGHSH and CDR2 is LQKENI. CDR3 region: CASSPTLGLAGGNEQFF. DNA of the CDR3: TGTGCCAGCTCACCAACCCTCGGGCTAGCGGGAGGCAATGAGCAGTTCTTC.

This clone appeared a single time. The chain has TRBV30 and TRBJ1-4; TRBD1 matches at 9 bases. The V gene's germline CDR1 is GTSNPN and CDR2 SVGIG (reference sequence). The CDR3 totals 17 residues. V was clipped by 0 bases and J by 2 bases; unmatched bases: 7. The CDR3 loop reads CAWSVTGGPKTNEKLFF. In DNA form, the CDR3 reads TGTGCCTGGAGTGTTACAGGGGGCCCGAAGACTAATGAAAAACTGTTTTTT.